This T cell receptor beta chain stems from a study of blood T cells in healthy people across ages. It was with a sample-barcoded 5' primer and a J-beta primer mix that a second PCR of roughly 7 to 12 cycles was run. Carrying 12 random nucleotides, a template-switch adaptor labeled each individual cDNA molecule. TCRdb passed the 5' RACE reads through MiXCR, listing each CDR3 protein once. The data hold roughly 1,700,000 distinct CDR3 sequences, with 28% observed a single time. This CDR3 contains 13 residues. The V gene's germline CDR1 is DFQATT and CDR2 SNEGSKA (reference sequence). The chain employs TRBV20-1 and TRBJ2-7; D unclear. The last part of the DNA fits TRBJ2-5 better; the J call may be wrong. Source material: blood. This TCR was recovered from a woman in her 30s in good health. CDR3 in DNA: TGCAGTGCCAAAGGAAAGACGGTAGAGACCCAGTACTTC. Translated, it gives CSAKGKTVETQYF.